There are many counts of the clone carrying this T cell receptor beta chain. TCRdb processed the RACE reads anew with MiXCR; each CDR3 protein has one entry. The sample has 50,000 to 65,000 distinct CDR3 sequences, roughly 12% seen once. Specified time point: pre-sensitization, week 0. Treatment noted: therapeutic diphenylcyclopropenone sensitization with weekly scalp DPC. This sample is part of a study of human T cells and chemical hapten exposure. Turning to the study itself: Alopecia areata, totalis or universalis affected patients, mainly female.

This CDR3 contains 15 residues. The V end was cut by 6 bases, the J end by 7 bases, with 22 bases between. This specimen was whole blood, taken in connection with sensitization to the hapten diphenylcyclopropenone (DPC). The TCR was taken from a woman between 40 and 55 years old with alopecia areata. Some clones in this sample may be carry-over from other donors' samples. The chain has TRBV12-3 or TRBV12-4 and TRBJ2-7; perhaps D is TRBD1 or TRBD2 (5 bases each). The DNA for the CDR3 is TGTGCCAGCAGACTTGGGACCGAGGCTGCGGGTGAGCAGTACTTC. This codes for CASRLGTEAAGEQYF.